This T cell receptor (beta chain) was sequenced during a study of response to subunit inactivated influenza vaccine. From the RT-PCR reads, TCRdb called clonotypes with MiXCR, one entry per CDR3 protein. The sample has 560,000 or so distinct CDR3 sequences; 7.5% to 8.5% are singletons. There are many counts of this clonotype. The antigen remains unidentified. The CDR3 loop spans 14 amino acids. V trimming: 2 bases; J trimming: 7 bases; junction bases outside the gene matches: 7. Overall study results and limits: New T cells are recruited in small numbers by each seasonal influenza vaccination, according to the authors' suggestion.

The V call is TRBV12-3 or TRBV12-4, the J call TRBJ1-1; TRBD1 matches 7 bases. This receptor was taken from a man aged 50 to 69 who received an inactivated influenza vaccine. The sequences come from PBMCs from blood, collected roughly 24 months after vaccination. The CDR3 region is CASSLLRGQIEAFF. CDR3 bases: TGTGCCAGCAGTTTACTGAGGGGACAGATTGAAGCTTTCTTT.